Below, 5 T cell receptor beta chains from the same sample are listed, as sequenced in a study of T cell clonality in common variable immunodeficiency. Whole-study results and caveats: In common variable immunodeficiency, TCR beta chains reportedly carried fewer deletions and N-nucleotide insertions.

Which antigens these TCRs recognize remains unknown. Clones were read by immunoSEQ multiplex PCR, and TCRdb kept only the in-frame ones, dropping some. This sample includes roughly 42,000 clones with no singletons; its ten biggest clones take up 6%. Source material: peripheral blood mononuclear cells. These receptors were taken from a human donor with common variable immunodeficiency.

This clone was observed at least ten times. With the read ending 3 residues before the CDR3 end, the germline J gene is used to fill in that end. This chain uses TRBV2 with TRBJ2-7; the match to TRBD2 covers 12 bases. The CDR3 totals 17 residues. The V and J ends lost 6 bases and 6 bases, in that order; junction bases with no gene match: 15. From germline, CDR1 is SNHLY and CDR2 FYNNEI. Incomplete CDR3 DNA: TGTGCCAGCAGAGATCCCACCCTAGCGGGAGGGCCCCCCGAG. This gives the protein CASRDPTLAGGPPE. The CDR3 in its entirety is CASRDPTLAGGPPEQYF.

In the case of this clone: The read finishes 3 residues shy of the CDR3 end, and the germline J gene is used to complete it. The chain combines TRBV18 with TRBJ2-7; 9 nucleotides line up with TRBD1. The CDR3 covers 16 residues. V lost 4 bases and J lost 3; bases outside the gene matches: 10. Germline V gene lookup returns CDR1 KGHSH and CDR2 LQKENI. The sequenced part of the CDR3 DNA is TGTGCCAGCTCACAATACCGGGACAGGGCCTTCTACGAG. This codes for CASSQYRDRAFYE. The whole CDR3 reads CASSQYRDRAFYEQYF.

Turning to this clone: The read gets to within 3 residues of the CDR3 end, and the germline J gene fills in the rest. The chain couples TRBV19 to TRBJ2-5, with 8 bases lining up with TRBD2. Germline V CDR1 and CDR2: LNHDA, SQIVND (reference sequence). The CDR3 sequence is 16 residues long. The junction had 6 bases not matched to a gene; V was cut back by 3 bases and J by 0 bases. The CDR3 is CASSMLSGGYQETQYF. The CDR3 bases that were read are TGTGCCAGTAGTATGCTAAGCGGGGGCTACCAAGAGACC.

This clone was seen a few times. The missing CDR3 end, 3 residues past where the read stops, is filled in from the germline J gene. The chain joins TRBV19 to TRBJ2-3; TRBD1 matches at 8 bases. Germline values: CDR1 LNHDA, CDR2 SQIVND (reference sequence). The CDR3 is made up of 15 amino acids. V lost 6 bases and J lost 2; bases outside the gene matches: 7. This CDR3 reads CASSVGQANTDTQYF. The sequenced part of the CDR3 DNA is TGTGCCAGTAGCGTGGGACAGGCGAACACAGATACG.

This clone was counted ten times or more. With the read ending 3 residues before the CDR3 end, the germline J gene is used to fill in that end. The chain is built from TRBV6-8 and TRBJ2-7; 7 positions match TRBD1. V lost 2 bases, J lost 5 bases, and 9 bases stayed unmatched. The CDR3 totals 15 residues. Looked up from germline, CDR1 is MNHGY and CDR2 is SAAAGT. The DNA read from the CDR3 is TGTGCCAGCAGTTACCCAGGGGGAAGTTACAACGAG. This translates into CASSYPGGSYNE. The whole CDR3 protein is CASSYPGGSYNEQYF.